This passage covers 25 T cell receptor beta chains from one sample sequenced in a study of graft-versus-host responses after intestinal transplantation. The table came from immunoSEQ multiplex PCR; TCRdb's copy has only in-frame clones and leaves some out. This sample yields about 45,000 clones, of which roughly 90% are seen a single time; around 4.3% belongs to the top ten. The input for sequencing was PBMCs, taken 524 days after transplant. The origin of the receptors is a human patient who received an intestinal transplant, so some T cells may come from the graft donor.

The CDR3 loop reads CASSYGQGKETQYF. DNA for the CDR3: TGTGCCAGCAGTTACGGACAGGGGAAAGAGACCCAGTACTTC. The chain recombines TRBV6-5 with TRBJ2-5; 9 nucleotides agree with TRBD1. Trimming took 2 bases from V and 3 from J; bases not matched to a gene: 1. This CDR3 contains 14 residues. Germline CDR1 is MNHEY and CDR2 is SVGAGI.

CDR3 sequence: CAIKRQRENNEQFF. DNA of the CDR3: TGTGCCATCAAGCGGCAGCGGGAGAACAATGAGCAGTTCTTC. J is TRBJ2-1 and V is TRBV10-3, with 8 nucleotides matching TRBD2. The V gene's germline CDR1 is ENHRY and CDR2 SYGVKD. The CDR3 is 14 residues long. V shed 7 bases and J 5 bases; nucleotides not matched to a gene: 7.

This chain joins TRBV6-1 and TRBJ2-5, with TRBD1 as a possible D gene (6 bases). V was pared by 3 bases and J by 4 bases, with 18 bases between. Germline CDR1 and CDR2: MNHNS and SASEGT. The CDR3 runs 16 residues. CDR3 in amino acids: CASSEGTRPRRETQYF. Written as DNA, the CDR3 is TGTGCCAGCAGTGAGGGGACACGGCCCAGGAGAGAGACCCAGTACTTC.

Comments on this clone: This CDR3 is also generated by other DNA sequences in the sample. The chain combines TRBV30 with TRBJ1-1; D possibly corresponds to TRBD1 (5 bases). Trimming shortened V by 4 bases and J by 5 bases, and 14 bases separated the two germline ends. In germline, CDR1 is GTSNPN, CDR2 SVGIG (reference sequence). This CDR3 contains 13 residues. CDR3 residues: CAWTIGRGTEAFF. The DNA of the CDR3 is TGTGCCTGGACCATTGGGCGGGGGACTGAAGCTTTCTTT.

The chain is built from TRBV28 and TRBJ2-5, with 16 bases aligning to TRBD2. The CDR3 contains 18 residues. CDR1 and CDR2 (germline): MDHEN, SYDVKM. Trimming cost V 3 bases and J 4 bases; bases outside gene matches: 8. CDR3 protein: CASSLSGLAGGPRETQYF. The CDR3 nucleotides are TGTGCCAGCAGTTTGTCGGGACTAGCGGGAGGGCCGCGAGAGACCCAGTACTTC.

This chain links TRBV7-9 with TRBJ2-1; TRBD2 aligns across 9 bases. CDR3 length: 14 amino acids. Per the germline V gene, CDR1 is SEHNR and CDR2 is FQNEAQ (reference sequence). The junction had 4 bases not matched to a gene; V was cut back by 4 bases and J by 6 bases. Here the CDR3 reads CASSSGLAVNEQFF. The CDR3, as DNA: TGTGCCAGCAGCTCGGGACTAGCAGTCAATGAGCAGTTCTTC. Variable domain in full (rest from reference TRBV7-9 and TRBJ2-1): DTGVSQNPRHKITKRGQNVTFRCDPISEHNRLYWYRQTLGQGPEFLTYFQNEAQLEKSRLLSDRFSAERPKGSFSTLEIQRTEQGDSAMYLCASSSGLAVNEQFFGPGTRLTVL.

The chain has TRBV28 and TRBJ2-6; D gene unclear. The germline gives CDR1 MDHEN, CDR2 SYDVKM. The V end was cut by 6 bases, the J end by 3 bases, with 18 bases between. This CDR3 is built from 17 residues. The CDR3 DNA reads TGTGCCAGCAGCTTACCAGTGGGGATAGGTGGGGCCAACGTCCTGACTTTC. This gives the protein CASSLPVGIGGANVLTF.

The chain links TRBV6-4 to TRBJ1-4; D gene unclear. The ends were cut back, 3 bases at V and 8 bases at J, with 13 bases in the middle. Germline-derived CDR1 and CDR2 are MRHNA and SNTAGT. The CDR3 runs 14 residues. The CDR3 region has the DNA TGTGCCAGCAGTGAGGGTGGACTATGGGAAAAACTGTTTTTT. It is translated as CASSEGGLWEKLFF.

The chain is built from TRBV6-1 and TRBJ2-5, with no clear D. The CDR3 totals 11 residues. Germline values: CDR1 MNHNS, CDR2 SASEGT. Trimming removed 2 bases from V and 10 bases from J, with 8 bases in between. Written as DNA, the CDR3 is TGTGCCAGCAGTGAATTCCCCCACCAGTACTTC. It codes for CASSEFPHQYF.

The V and J genes are TRBV4-2 and TRBJ2-3, with D perhaps TRBD1 (5 bases). The V gene lost 0 bases and the J gene lost 2 bases, with 12 bases spanning the gap. CDR1 is LGHNA and CDR2 is YNFKEQ in the germline V gene. This CDR3 comprises 16 residues. The CDR3 nucleotides are TGTGCCAGCAGCCAAGAAGACAGAAGGATCACAGATACGCAGTATTTT. Amino acids: CASSQEDRRITDTQYF.

This chain uses TRBV9 with TRBJ2-1, with 8 bases identical to TRBD2. CDR3 size: 15 residues. Germline V lookup: CDR1 SGDLS, CDR2 YYNGEE. Germline trimming cut 3 bases from V and 9 bases from J; bases unmatched to any gene: 11. The CDR3, as DNA: TGTGCCAGCAGCGCGAGCGGGAGTTGGGGTAGTGAGCAGTTCTTC. Amino acids: CASSASGSWGSEQFF.

The chain has TRBV9 and TRBJ2-7; D not resolved. The CDR3 has 14 amino acids. Germline V lookup: CDR1 SGDLS, CDR2 YYNGEE. V was pared by 4 bases and J by 2 bases, with 13 bases between. This chain's CDR3 is CASSSGRYTYEQYF. The CDR3 coding sequence is TGTGCCAGCAGCTCGGGCCGTTATACCTACGAGCAGTACTTC.

V and J are TRBV11-1 and TRBJ2-4; 11 nucleotides agree with TRBD1. V dropped 4 bases and J dropped 1; count of bases not matched to a gene: 6. The CDR3 runs to 17 residues. CDR1 and CDR2 (germline): SGHAT, FQDESV (reference sequence). The CDR3 spells CASSSRTGGAAKNIQYF. The CDR3 coding sequence is TGTGCCAGCAGCTCGCGGACAGGGGGCGCGGCCAAAAACATTCAGTACTTC. Variable domain in full (rest from reference TRBV11-1 and TRBJ2-4): EAEVAQSPRYKITEKSQAVAFWCDPISGHATLYWYRQILGQGPELLVQFQDESVVDDSQLPKDRFSAERLKGVDSTLKIQPAELGDSAMYLCASSSRTGGAAKNIQYFGAGTRLSVL.

This chain connects TRBV4-2 to TRBJ2-3; D is perhaps TRBD1 or TRBD2 (5 bases each). The CDR3 totals 17 residues. V was shortened by 1 base and J by 6 bases, with 20 bases between the two germline ends. Germline loops: CDR1 LGHNA, CDR2 YNFKEQ. In nucleotides, the CDR3 is TGTGCCAGCAGCCAAGGAGGGCTAGGCCCTTCAGGGGATACGCAGTATTTT. Amino acid sequence: CASSQGGLGPSGDTQYF.

This clone was observed once. The V and J genes are TRBV2 and TRBJ2-2; 7 nucleotides align to TRBD1. V trimming: 5 bases; J trimming: 4 bases; junction bases outside the gene matches: 4. Germline V CDR1 and CDR2: SNHLY, FYNNEI. This CDR3 is built from 14 residues. As DNA, the CDR3 is TGTGCCAGCAGTACCACAGGGGTCACCGGGGAGCTGTTTTTT. Protein sequence: CASSTTGVTGELFF.

This clone has a single count. The chain uses TRBV19 and TRBJ2-7, with 8 bases that match TRBD2. V gave up 5 bases and J gave up 1 base; unmatched junction bases: 4. The CDR3 covers 14 residues. Germline-derived CDR1 and CDR2 are LNHDA and SQIVND (reference sequence). The CDR3 here is CASSPGTSSYEQYF. CDR3 coding DNA: TGTGCCAGTAGTCCAGGGACTAGTTCCTACGAGCAGTACTTC.

The chain combines TRBV19 with TRBJ2-7, with TRBD2 matching 7 bases. The CDR3 runs to 15 residues. Looked up from germline, CDR1 is LNHDA and CDR2 is SQIVND (reference sequence). The ends lost 3 bases at V and 3 bases at J; junction bases unmatched: 8. CDR3 loop: CASSMAGGDRYEQYF. Here the CDR3 DNA reads TGTGCCAGTAGTATGGCTGGGGGGGACCGCTACGAGCAGTACTTC.

This sequence joins TRBV5-4 and TRBJ1-3; D remains unclear. Germline V gives CDR1 SGHNT, CDR2 YYREEE (reference sequence). Trimming removed 6 bases from V and 0 bases from J, with 7 bases in between. The CDR3 consists of 13 residues. The CDR3 DNA follows: TGTGCCAGCATGTACTACTCTGGAAACACCATATATTTT. It translates to CASMYYSGNTIYF.

The chain has TRBV30 and TRBJ2-2; D uncertain. Germline CDR1 reads GTSNPN; CDR2 reads SVGIG (reference sequence). CDR3 length: 16 amino acids. V was shortened by 2 bases and J by 0 bases, with 13 bases between the two germline ends. The CDR3 region is CAWSPRGLANTGELFF. The CDR3 DNA is TGTGCCTGGAGTCCCCGAGGCCTAGCGAACACCGGGGAGCTGTTTTTT.

The chain is built from TRBV27 and TRBJ2-3; 8 positions match TRBD1. The V gene's germline CDR1 is MNHEY and CDR2 SMNVEV (reference sequence). The V segment lost 3 bases and the J segment 3 bases; nucleotides outside the gene matches: 8. The CDR3 runs 16 residues. In DNA, the CDR3 is TGTGCCAGCAGTTTCAAGGGCAGGGGGCGGACAGATACGCAGTATTTT. This encodes CASSFKGRGRTDTQYF.

With respect to this clone: This same CDR3 is encoded by further DNA sequences in the sample. The chain links TRBV7-9 to TRBJ2-1; D is undetermined. From germline, CDR1 is SEHNR and CDR2 FQNEAQ (reference sequence). V lost 5 bases, J lost 2 bases, and 1 base lay in between. This CDR3 region has 11 residues. CDR3 sequence reads: CASSPYNEQFF. The CDR3 region has the DNA TGTGCCAGCAGCCCCTACAATGAGCAGTTCTTC.

The rearrangement links TRBV10-3 to TRBJ1-6; no reliable D call. The length of the CDR3 is 14 residues. The V gene lost 3 bases and the J gene lost 9 bases, with 12 bases spanning the gap. Per germline, CDR1 ENHRY and CDR2 SYGVKD. The CDR3 here is CAISDSGLLSPLHF. The CDR3 DNA reads TGTGCCATCAGTGATTCCGGGCTCCTTTCACCCCTCCACTTT.

This clone was found a few times. The chain links TRBV9 to TRBJ1-1; 9 nucleotides align to TRBD1. This CDR3 spans 15 amino acids. Germline lookup yields CDR1 SGDLS and CDR2 YYNGEE. With 4 bases clipped from V and 5 bases from J, the junction kept 9 bases outside the gene matches. CDR3 protein: CASSFGTGRSTEAFF. The CDR3 region has the DNA TGTGCCAGCAGCTTCGGGACAGGGAGGAGTACTGAAGCTTTCTTT.

This clone came up once. The gene calls are TRBV10-3 and TRBJ2-7, with unresolved D. Germline V gene lookup returns CDR1 ENHRY and CDR2 SYGVKD. This CDR3 spans 11 amino acids. V was clipped by 3 bases and J by 4 bases, with 4 bases between them. CDR3 coding DNA: TGTGCCATCAGTGACGGATACGAGCAGTACTTC. It translates to CAISDGYEQYF.

In its sample, this clone was seen once. The chain links TRBV10-2 to TRBJ1-3; D perhaps matches TRBD1 (5 bases). Trimming removed 6 bases from V and 2 bases from J, with 11 bases in between. There are 14 residues in the CDR3. Germline V gives CDR1 WSHSY, CDR2 SAAADI. CDR3 sequence (DNA): TGCGCCAGCAGCCCCGGGACCCCTGGAAACACCATATATTTT. This sequence encodes CASSPGTPGNTIYF.